The 3 T cell receptor beta chains given below trace back to one sample, sequenced in a study of T cells in Graves' hyperthyroidism and ophthalmopathy. There were TCR beta CDR3 regions amplified from RNA transcripts. The HTBI set primed first-round TCR CDR3 RT-PCR. In TCRdb, the multiplex PCR reads were re-called with MiXCR into one record per CDR3 protein. The table shows hundreds of thousands of distinct CDR3 sequences, with roughly 15% occurring only once. The sequenced sample was blood. The receptor source for this set is a woman aged 50 to 60 with Graves' ophthalmopathy.

This clonotype was observed many times. The chain employs TRBV11-2 and TRBJ2-7; D ambiguous. V lost 3 bases and J lost 6, with 3 bases in between. Germline V CDR1 and CDR2: SGHAT, FQNNGV. This CDR3 has 10 residues. CDR3 sequence (DNA): TGTGCCAGCAGCTTGTGCGAGCAGTACTTC. Protein product: CASSLCEQYF.

This clonotype was counted a few times. The chain combines TRBV12-3 or TRBV12-4 with TRBJ2-1, with 12 bases fitting TRBD2. The CDR3 runs to 16 residues. The V gene end was trimmed by 5 bases and the J gene end by 5 bases; junction bases not matched to a gene: 7. In DNA, the CDR3 is TGTGCCAGCAGTGAGAAGGGACTAGCGGGCCACAATGAGCAGTTCTTC. Translated, it gives CASSEKGLAGHNEQFF.

Concerning this clonotype: The junction differs from germline at one of its ends, possibly a read error. V and J are TRBV7-7 and TRBJ2-1; 7 nucleotides match TRBD2. The J call is in doubt because the DNA end fits TRBJ2-7 better. This CDR3 is 15 amino acids long. Looked up from germline, CDR1 is SSHAT and CDR2 is FNYEAQ (reference sequence). The CDR3 spells CASSPLTSENNEQYF. The CDR3 nucleotides are TGTGCTAGCAGCCCACTCACTAGCGAGAACAATGAGCAGTACTTC.